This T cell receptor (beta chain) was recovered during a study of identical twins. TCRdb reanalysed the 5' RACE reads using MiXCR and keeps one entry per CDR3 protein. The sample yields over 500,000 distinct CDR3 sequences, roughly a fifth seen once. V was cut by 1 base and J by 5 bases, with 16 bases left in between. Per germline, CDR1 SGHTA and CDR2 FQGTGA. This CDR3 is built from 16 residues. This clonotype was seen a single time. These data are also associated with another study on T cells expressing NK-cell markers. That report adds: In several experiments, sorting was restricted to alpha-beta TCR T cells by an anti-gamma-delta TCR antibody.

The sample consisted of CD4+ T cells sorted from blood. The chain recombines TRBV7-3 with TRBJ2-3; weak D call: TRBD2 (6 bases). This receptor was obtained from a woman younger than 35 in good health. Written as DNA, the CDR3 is TGTGCCAGCAGCTTAAAGCCGGGGGACGGCGGAGATACGCAGTATTTT. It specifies CASSLKPGDGGDTQYF.